This record looks at one TCR beta chain sequence and its context. The sample comes from a study of Ad26.COV2.S vaccination and SARS-CoV-2 variants. The CDR3 is 13 amino acids. Germline lookup yields CDR1 MNHEY and CDR2 SVGAGI. The V gene lost 7 bases and the J gene lost 1 base, with 10 bases spanning the gap. Repertoires were generated with immunoSEQ multiplex PCR, while TCRdb's copy carries only in-frame clones and drops some. The data show roughly 400,000 clones, with 75% to 90% seen just once and approximately 1.9% held by the top ten. Treatment: some 19 received Ad26.COV2.S at low or high dose, single or two shots; roughly 5 received placebo; per-sample allocation not given. Each sample was drawn 63 days after the first injection (of vaccine or placebo). This adult donor, from Boston, was 18-55 years old.

The chain joins TRBV6-5 to TRBJ1-1, with D possibly being TRBD1 (6 bases). This TCR came from a person between 18 and 59 years old who received the Ad26.COV2.S COVID-19 vaccine or a placebo. The specimen comprised peripheral blood, sampled in a trial of Ad26.COV2.S vaccine versus placebo. The CDR3 is CASIRGWNTEAFF. In DNA, the CDR3 is TGTGCCAGCATCAGGGGCTGGAACACTGAAGCTTTCTTT.